This T cell receptor beta chain was identified in a study of T cell repertoires in cytomegalovirus infection. TCRdb called the reads again in MiXCR, with one record for every CDR3 protein. The table lists some 320,000 distinct CDR3 sequences, more than 8% of them singletons, with 4.3% in the top ten. This clonotype has a count of ten or more. There are 14 residues in the CDR3. V shed 6 bases, J shed 1 base, and the junction held 3 bases outside the gene matches. Germline CDR1 and CDR2: MNHNY and SVGAGI (reference sequence). The TCR sequence derives from a human donor in good health (CMV status not recorded). Some clones in this sample may be carry-over from other donors' samples. Sequences were obtained from PBMCs. The chain employs TRBV6-6 and TRBJ1-2; 9 positions agree with TRBD1. The CDR3 loop is CASRGTGFNYGYTF. CDR3 coding DNA: TGTGCCAGCAGGGGGACAGGGTTTAACTATGGCTACACCTTC.